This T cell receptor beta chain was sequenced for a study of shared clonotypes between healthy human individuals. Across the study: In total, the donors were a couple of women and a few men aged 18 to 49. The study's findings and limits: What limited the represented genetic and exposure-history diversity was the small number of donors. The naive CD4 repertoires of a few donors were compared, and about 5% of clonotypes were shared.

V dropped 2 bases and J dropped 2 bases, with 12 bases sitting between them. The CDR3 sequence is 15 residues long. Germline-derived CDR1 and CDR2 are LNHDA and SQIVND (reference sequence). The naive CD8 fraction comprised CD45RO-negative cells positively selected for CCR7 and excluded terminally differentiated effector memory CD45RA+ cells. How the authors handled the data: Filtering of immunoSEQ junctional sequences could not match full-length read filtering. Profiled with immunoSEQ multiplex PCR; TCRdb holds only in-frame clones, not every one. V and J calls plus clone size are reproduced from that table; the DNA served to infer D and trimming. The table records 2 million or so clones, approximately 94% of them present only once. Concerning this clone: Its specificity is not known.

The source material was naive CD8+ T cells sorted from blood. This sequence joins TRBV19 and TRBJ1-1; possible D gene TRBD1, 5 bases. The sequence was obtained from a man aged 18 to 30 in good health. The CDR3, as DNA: TGTGCCAGTAGTATATACTCAGGGTTAAACACTGAAGCTTTCTTT. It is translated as CASSIYSGLNTEAFF.